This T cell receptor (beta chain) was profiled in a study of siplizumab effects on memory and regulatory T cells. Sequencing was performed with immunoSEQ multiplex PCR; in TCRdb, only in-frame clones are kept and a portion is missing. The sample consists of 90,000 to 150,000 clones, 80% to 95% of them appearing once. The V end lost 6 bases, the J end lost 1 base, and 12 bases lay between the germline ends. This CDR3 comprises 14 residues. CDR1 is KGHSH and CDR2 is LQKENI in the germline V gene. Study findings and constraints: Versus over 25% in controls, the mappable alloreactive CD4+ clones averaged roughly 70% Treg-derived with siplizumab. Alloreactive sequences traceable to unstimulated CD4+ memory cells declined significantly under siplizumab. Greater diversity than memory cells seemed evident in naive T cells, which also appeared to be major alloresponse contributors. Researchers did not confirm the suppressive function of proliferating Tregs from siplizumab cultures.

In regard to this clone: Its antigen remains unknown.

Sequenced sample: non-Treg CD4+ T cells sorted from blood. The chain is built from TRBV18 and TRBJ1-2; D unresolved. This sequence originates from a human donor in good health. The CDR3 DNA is TGTGCCAGCTCGCCCGGACGGGTTAACTATGGCTACACCTTC. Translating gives CASSPGRVNYGYTF.